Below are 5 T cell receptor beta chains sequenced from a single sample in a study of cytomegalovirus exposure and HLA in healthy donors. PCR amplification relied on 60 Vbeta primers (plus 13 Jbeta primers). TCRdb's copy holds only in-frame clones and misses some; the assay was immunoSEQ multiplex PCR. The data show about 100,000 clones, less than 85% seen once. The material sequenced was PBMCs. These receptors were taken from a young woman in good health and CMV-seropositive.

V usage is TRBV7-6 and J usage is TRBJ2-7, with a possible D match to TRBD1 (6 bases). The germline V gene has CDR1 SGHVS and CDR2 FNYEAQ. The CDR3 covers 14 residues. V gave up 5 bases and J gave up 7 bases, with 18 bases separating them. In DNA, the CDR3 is TGTGCCAGCAGCCCCGAATACAGGGTGGGGGAGCAGTACTTC. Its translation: CASSPEYRVGEQYF. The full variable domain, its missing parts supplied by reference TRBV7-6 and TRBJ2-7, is GAGVSQSPRYKVTKRGQDVALRCDPISGHVSLYWYRQALGQGPEFLTYFNYEAQQDKSGLPNDRFSAERPEGSISTLTIQRTEQRDSAMYRCASSPEYRVGEQYFGPGTRLTVT.

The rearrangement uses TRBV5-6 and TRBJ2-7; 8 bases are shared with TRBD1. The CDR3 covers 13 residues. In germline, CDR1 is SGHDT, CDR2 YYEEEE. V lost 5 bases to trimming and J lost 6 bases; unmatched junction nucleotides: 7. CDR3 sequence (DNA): TGTGCCAGCAGTAGGACAGGGTTTCTCGAGCAGTACTTC. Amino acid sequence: CASSRTGFLEQYF.

The CDR3 region is CASNREVRTEAFF. The CDR3 DNA sequence: TGTGCCAGCAATCGGGAGGTTCGAACTGAAGCTTTCTTT. The chain joins TRBV2 to TRBJ1-1; the D is unclear. The CDR3 totals 13 residues. V lost 7 bases to trimming and J lost 5 bases, with 14 bases between them. Germline V gene sequence: CDR1 SNHLY, CDR2 FYNNEI.

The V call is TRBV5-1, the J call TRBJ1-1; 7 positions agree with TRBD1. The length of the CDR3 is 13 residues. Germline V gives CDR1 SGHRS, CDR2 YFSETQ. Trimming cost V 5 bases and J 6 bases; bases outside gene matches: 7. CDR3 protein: CASRRTGRPEAFF. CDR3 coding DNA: TGCGCCAGCAGACGGACAGGCCGCCCTGAAGCTTTCTTT.

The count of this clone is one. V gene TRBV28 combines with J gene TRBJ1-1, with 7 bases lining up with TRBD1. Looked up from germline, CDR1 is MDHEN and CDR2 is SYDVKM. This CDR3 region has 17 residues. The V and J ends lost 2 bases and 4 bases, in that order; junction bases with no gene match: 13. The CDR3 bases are TGTGCCAGCAGTTTAGGATTCGACCGACCAGGGGGCACTGAAGCTTTCTTT. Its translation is CASSLGFDRPGGTEAFF.